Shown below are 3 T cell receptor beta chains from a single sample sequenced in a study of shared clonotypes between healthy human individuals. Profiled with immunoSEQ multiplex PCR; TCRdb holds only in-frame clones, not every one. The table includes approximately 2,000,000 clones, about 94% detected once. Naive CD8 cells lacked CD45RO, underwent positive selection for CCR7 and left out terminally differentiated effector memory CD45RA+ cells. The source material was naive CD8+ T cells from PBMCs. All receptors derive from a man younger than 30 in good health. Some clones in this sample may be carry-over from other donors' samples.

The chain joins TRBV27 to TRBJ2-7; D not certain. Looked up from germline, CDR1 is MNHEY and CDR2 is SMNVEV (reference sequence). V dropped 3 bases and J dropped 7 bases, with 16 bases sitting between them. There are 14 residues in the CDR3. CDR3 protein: CASSLNPLALEQYF. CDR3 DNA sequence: TGTGCCAGCAGTTTGAACCCTCTCGCGTTGGAGCAGTACTTC.

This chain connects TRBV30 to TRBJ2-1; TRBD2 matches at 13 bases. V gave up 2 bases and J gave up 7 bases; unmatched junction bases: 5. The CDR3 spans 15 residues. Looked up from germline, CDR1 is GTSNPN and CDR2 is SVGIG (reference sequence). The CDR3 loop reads CAWSPRTSGRNEQFF. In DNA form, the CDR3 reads TGTGCCTGGAGTCCCCGGACTAGCGGGAGAAATGAGCAGTTCTTC.

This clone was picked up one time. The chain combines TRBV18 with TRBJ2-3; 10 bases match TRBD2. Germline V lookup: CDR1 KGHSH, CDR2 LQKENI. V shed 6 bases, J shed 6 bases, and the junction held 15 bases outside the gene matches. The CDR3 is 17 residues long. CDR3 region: CASSGRQRLAGDDTQYF. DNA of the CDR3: TGTGCCAGCTCCGGAAGACAGAGGCTAGCGGGAGACGATACGCAGTATTTT.